This T cell receptor (beta chain) was sequenced in a study of beta chain features in type 1 diabetes (dated by TCRdb to 2016 to 2019). In terms of the full investigation: Mean age, gender distribution, total cell number and subset yield were not different between patients and healthy donors. A total of 90 million to 140 million sorted cells were examined across all samples, and RNA yield correlated strongly with the number of cells per subset. In the study, TCRB repertoires of sorted circulating CD4+ T cell subsets from recently diagnosed type 1 diabetes patients were compared with those of matched healthy donors. Naive and central memory subsets were obtained from all 30 or so donors, but regulatory and stem cell-like memory subsets were isolated from only 8 patients and roughly eight healthy donors.

Each donor gave one peripheral blood draw, roughly 120 mL on average, collected into heparinised tubes. A BD FACSAria II was used to sort naive, central memory, regulatory and stem cell-like memory CD4+ T cells with a panel that included CD45RO, CCR7, CD25, CD127, CD95 and CD27. A purity above 98% was achieved for all sorted populations. PBMCs were isolated right away by Lymphoprep density gradient centrifugation and were stained directly, without culture. So that batch effects would be minimized, each experiment stained and sorted samples in pairs, pairing one healthy donor with one patient. From a lookup of the germline V gene (reference sequence), CDR1 and CDR2 are SGHNT and YYREEE. V lost 5 bases and J lost 8 bases, and the count of bases not matched to a germline gene is 8. From its cysteine to its phenylalanine, the CDR3 spans 13 amino acids. The kept DNA is CDR3 alone, 39 bases in frame from the first base.

Comments on this clone: The antigen it binds to is not known. Base quality data are lacking; no much larger clone is found one base away.

The High Capacity cDNA Reverse Transcription Kit was used to reverse transcribe all of the isolated RNA, meaning that expressed TCRB transcripts were what got sequenced. Deep immunoSEQ sequencing was performed on naive, central memory and regulatory T cell samples, with an average of about 3.6 million total reads per sample. After sorted cells were lysed in RLT buffer, RNA was extracted with DNase-treated RNeasy Micro or Mini kits, with the choice depending on cell number. To prevent cross-contamination, every cell subset was processed on its own, while patient and healthy donor samples were processed together. TCRB sequences were amplified from cDNA with the immunoSEQ multiplex PCR, producing 87-bp fragments spanning the CDR3 region. Sequencing of the amplicons was done on the Illumina HiSeq platform. In the original analysis: Synthetic template baselines were used to correct PCR bias computationally, reads within Hamming distance 2 were collapsed together, and singletons that could not be merged were discarded. By aligning reads against IMGT, V, D and J genes, CDR3 length, and insertions or deletions at six rearrangement sites were assigned. Within each subset, clonotype counts were normalized to sorted cell number, and only after that were true diversity and Gini coefficients computed with the tcR R package. Repertoire sharing was quantified using the overlap coefficient calculated on TCRB nucleotide sequences. This is the immuneACCESS table as TCRdb keeps it, with only in-frame sequences that have V and J called. A part of the clones is gone; compared with another copy, unresolved V genes explain less than half, and the rest is unexplained. Clonal size and the V and J genes are those of that table, whereas D and trimming came from the DNA. The table for this sample lists 130,000 to 150,000 clones; 6.5% to 8.5% of them were counted only once. The top ten hold about 1.4% of the sample.

Beyond this particular receptor, the publication reports: Because cDNA was sequenced instead of genomic DNA, highly expressing activated cells could be over-represented, though the groups showed no difference in activation or CD3 levels. Only small numbers of individuals were included in the HLA sub-analyses, which left unresolved whether HLA type had any influence on TCRB rearrangement. At VDJ recombination sites, type 1 diabetes patients had fewer insertions and more deleted nucleotides, which implies abnormalities in thymic rearrangement. Shorter templates might be favored by PCR, yet because patient and control samples were amplified and corrected together, any such skew would affect both groups equally. Type 1 diabetes patients showed a moderate but significant shortening of TCRB CDR3 length in all four CD4+ subsets. Naive, central memory and regulatory TCRB repertoires appeared to be more similar among patients than among healthy donors.

The origin of this receptor is a woman in her twenties or thirties in good health. The sequenced material came from central memory CD4+ T cells from blood. This chain is built from TRBV5-4 and TRBJ2-7, and TRBD1 matches 9 of the central bases. The bases read TGTGCCAGCAGTCGGACAGGGGCTGGGCAGCAGTACTTC. It translates to CASSRTGAGQQYF.